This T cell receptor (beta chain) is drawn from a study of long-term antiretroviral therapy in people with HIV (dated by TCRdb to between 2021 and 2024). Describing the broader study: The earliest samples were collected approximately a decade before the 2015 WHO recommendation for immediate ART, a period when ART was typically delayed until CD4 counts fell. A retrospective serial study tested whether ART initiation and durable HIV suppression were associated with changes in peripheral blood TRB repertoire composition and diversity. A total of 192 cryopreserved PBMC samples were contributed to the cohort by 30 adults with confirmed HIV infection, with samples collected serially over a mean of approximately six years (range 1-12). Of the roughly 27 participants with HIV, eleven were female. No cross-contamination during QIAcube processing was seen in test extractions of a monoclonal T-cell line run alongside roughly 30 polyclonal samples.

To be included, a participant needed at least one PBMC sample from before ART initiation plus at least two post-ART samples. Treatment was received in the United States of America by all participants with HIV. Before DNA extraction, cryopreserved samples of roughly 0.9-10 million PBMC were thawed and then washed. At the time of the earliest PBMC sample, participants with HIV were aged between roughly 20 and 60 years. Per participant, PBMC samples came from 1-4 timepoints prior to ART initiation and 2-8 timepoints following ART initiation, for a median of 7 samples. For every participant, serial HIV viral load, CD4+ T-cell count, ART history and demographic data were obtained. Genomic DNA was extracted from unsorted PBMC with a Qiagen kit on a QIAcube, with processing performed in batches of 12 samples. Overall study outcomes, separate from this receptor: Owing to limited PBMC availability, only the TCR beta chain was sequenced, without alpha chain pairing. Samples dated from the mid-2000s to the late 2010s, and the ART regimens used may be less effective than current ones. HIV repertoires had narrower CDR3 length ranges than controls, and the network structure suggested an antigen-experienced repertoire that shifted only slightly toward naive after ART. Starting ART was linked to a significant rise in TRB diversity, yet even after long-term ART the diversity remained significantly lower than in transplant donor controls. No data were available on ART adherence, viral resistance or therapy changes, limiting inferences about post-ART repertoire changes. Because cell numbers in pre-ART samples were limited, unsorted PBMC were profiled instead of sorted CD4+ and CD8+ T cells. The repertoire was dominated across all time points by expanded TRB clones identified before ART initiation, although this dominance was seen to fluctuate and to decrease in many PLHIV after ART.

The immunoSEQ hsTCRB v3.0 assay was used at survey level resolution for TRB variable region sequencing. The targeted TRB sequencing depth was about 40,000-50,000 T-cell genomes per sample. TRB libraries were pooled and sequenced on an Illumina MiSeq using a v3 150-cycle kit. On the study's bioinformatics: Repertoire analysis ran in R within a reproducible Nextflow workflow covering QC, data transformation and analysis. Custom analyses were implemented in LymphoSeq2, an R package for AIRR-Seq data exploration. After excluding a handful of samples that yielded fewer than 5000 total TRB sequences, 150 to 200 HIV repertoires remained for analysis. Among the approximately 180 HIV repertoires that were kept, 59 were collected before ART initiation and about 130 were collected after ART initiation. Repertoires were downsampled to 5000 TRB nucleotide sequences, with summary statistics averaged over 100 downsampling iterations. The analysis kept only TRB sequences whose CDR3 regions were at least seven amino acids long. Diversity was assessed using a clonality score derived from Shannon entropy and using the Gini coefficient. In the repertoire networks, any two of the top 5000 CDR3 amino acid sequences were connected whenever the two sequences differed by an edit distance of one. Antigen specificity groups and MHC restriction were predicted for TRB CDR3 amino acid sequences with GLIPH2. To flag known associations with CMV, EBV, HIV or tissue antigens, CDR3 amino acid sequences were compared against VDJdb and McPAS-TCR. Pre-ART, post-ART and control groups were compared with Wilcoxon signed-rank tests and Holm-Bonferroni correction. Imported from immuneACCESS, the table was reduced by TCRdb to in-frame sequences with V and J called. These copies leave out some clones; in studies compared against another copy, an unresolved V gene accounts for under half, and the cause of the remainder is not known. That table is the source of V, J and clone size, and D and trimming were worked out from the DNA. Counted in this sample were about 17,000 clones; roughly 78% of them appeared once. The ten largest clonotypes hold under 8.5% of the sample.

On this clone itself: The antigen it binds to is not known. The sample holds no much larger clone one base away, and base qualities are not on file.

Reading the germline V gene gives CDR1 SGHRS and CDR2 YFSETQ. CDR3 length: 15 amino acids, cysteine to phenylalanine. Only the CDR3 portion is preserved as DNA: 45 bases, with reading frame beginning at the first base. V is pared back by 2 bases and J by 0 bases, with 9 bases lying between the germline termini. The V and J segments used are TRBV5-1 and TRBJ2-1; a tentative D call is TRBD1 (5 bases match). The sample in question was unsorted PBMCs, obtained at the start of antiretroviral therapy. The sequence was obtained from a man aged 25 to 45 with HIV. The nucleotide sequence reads TGCGCCAGCAGCTTACAGGCAAGCTCCTACAATGAGCAGTTCTTC. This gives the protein CASSLQASSYNEQFF. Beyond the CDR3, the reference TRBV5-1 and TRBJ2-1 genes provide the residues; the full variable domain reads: KAGVTQTPRYLIKTRGQQVTLSCSPISGHRSVSWYQQTPGQGLQFLFEYFSETQRNKGNFPGRFSGRQFSNSRSEMNVSTLELGDSALYLCASSLQASSYNEQFFGPGTRLTVL.